The source of this TCR beta chain is a study of circulating and synovial CD4+ cells in juvenile arthritis. The repertoire was sequenced with immunoSEQ multiplex PCR; TCRdb's copy has only in-frame clones and lacks some. The sample records 2,500 to 3,000 clones, around 89% being singletons. This CDR3 has 18 residues. J was trimmed by 6 bases and V by 2 bases; bases with no gene match: 14. Per the germline V gene, CDR1 is PRHDT and CDR2 is FYEKMQ (reference sequence). The sequenced material came from HLA-DR+ CD4+ T cells from blood. Specified subset: circulating pathogenic-like lymphocytes, sorted as HLA-DR+CD14-CD3+CD4+CD25low/- blood T cells. This clonotype originated in a human donor with juvenile idiopathic arthritis. The V and J genes are TRBV13 and TRBJ2-1; 9 bases agree with TRBD2. DNA for the CDR3: TGTGCCAGCAGCTTATTTGGCGGGGGGGCCTTAATTCGCAATGAGCAGTTCTTC. Amino acid sequence: CASSLFGGGALIRNEQFF.